This TCR beta chain is drawn from a study of metastatic and nonmetastatic thyroid tumors. For the study at large: Malignant and benign thyroid patients had repertoires compared in peripheral blood and tumor or nodule tissue.

Per the original methods: Clinicopathological groups supplied CDR3 differences that were used to build a distant-metastasis classifier for papillary thyroid cancer. TCRdb reanalyzed the PCR reads via MiXCR. The V and J calls here are based on TCRdb, not the publication. Of 13,000 to 15,000 clones detected, 20% to 30% appear once; the ten largest clones hold 11%. The CDR3 consists of 15 residues. Germline-derived CDR1 and CDR2 are GTSNPN and SVGIG (reference sequence). With 5 bases removed from V and 0 bases from J, the gap between germline ends came to 16 bases. This clone was counted at least ten times. Its antigen is as yet unknown. Regarding the study as a whole: Benign nodules were reported to have significantly lower TCR beta diversity than malignant thyroid tumors, in blood and tumor.

The entire patient cohort was treatment-naive prior to thyroid surgery. The source material was tumor tissue. The receptor comes from a female donor with papillary thyroid cancer or a benign thyroid nodule (not recorded which). Some clones in this sample may be carry-over from other donors' samples. This chain joins TRBV30 and TRBJ1-2; D may be TRBD1 (6 bases). CDR3 DNA: TGTGCCTGGGGGGGCGGGGGCACAGCTAACTATGGCTACACCTTC. This encodes CAWGGGGTANYGYTF.